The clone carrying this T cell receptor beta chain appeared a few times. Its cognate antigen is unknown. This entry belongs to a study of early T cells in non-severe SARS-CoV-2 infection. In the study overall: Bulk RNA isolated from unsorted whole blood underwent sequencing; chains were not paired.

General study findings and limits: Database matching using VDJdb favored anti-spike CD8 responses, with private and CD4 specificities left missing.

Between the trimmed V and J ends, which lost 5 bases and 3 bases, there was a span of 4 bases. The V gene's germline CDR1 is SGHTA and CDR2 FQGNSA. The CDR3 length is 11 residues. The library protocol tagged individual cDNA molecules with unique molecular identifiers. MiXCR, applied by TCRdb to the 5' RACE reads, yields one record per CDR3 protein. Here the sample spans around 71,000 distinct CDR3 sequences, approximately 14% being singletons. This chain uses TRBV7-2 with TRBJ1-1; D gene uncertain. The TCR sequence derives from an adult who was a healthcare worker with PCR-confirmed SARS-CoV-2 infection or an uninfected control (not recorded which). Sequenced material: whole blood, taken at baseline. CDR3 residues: CASSPYTEAFF. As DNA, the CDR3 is TGTGCCAGCAGCCCCTACACTGAAGCTTTCTTT.